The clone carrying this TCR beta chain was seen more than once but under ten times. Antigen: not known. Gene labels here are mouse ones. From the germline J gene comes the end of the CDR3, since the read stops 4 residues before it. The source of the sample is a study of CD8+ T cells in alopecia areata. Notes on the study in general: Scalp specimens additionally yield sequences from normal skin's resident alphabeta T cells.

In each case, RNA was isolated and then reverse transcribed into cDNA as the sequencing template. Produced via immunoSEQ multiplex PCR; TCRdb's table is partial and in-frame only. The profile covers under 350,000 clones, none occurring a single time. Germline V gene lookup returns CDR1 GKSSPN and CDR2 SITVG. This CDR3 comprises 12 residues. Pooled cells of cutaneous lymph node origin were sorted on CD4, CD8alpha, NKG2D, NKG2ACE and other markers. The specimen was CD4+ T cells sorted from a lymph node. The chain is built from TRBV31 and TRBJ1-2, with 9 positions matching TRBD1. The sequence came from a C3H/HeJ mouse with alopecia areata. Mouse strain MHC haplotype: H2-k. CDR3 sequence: CAWSGTGPDYTF. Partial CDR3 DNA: TGTGCCTGGAGTGGGACAGGGCCC.